What follows are 20 T cell receptor beta chains derived from one specimen sequenced in a study of T cell changes during pregnancy in multiple sclerosis (dated by TCRdb to between 2019 and 2020). Library preparation employed the immunoSEQ multiplex PCR assay. TCRdb re-hosts the immuneACCESS table, in-frame sequences only. Its copies lack some clones; in the studies checked, an unresolved V gene accounts for under half of them, and the cause for the rest is not known. A total of about 68,000 clones appear in this sample, about nine tenths of them only once. 1.5% of the sample belongs to the ten largest clones. The sample here was peripheral blood, taken in the third trimester of pregnancy. The receptor source for this set is a female donor with multiple sclerosis, enrolled in a pregnancy study.

This rearrangement joins TRBV5-1 to TRBJ1-2, with D uncertain. The CDR3 length is 13 residues. Per germline, CDR1 SGHRS and CDR2 YFSETQ. Deletions cut 0 bases from V and 1 base from J, with 4 bases between. The CDR3 nucleotides are TGCGCCAGCAGCTTGGCCTTTAACTATGGCTACACCTTC. Protein sequence: CASSLAFNYGYTF. The whole variable domain, filled in from reference TRBV5-1 and TRBJ1-2, reads KAGVTQTPRYLIKTRGQQVTLSCSPISGHRSVSWYQQTPGQGLQFLFEYFSETQRNKGNFPGRFSGRQFSNSRSEMNVSTLELGDSALYLCASSLAFNYGYTFGSGTRLTVV.

This rearrangement joins TRBV27 to TRBJ1-2; TRBD1 agrees at 7 bases. The CDR3 length is 15 residues. Per germline, CDR1 MNHEY and CDR2 SMNVEV (reference sequence). Trimming cost V 4 bases and J 0 bases; bases outside gene matches: 5. CDR3 region: CASSYTQGPNYGYTF. Written as DNA, the CDR3 is TGTGCCAGCAGTTACACACAGGGGCCTAACTATGGCTACACCTTC.

The chain links TRBV11-2 to TRBJ2-3; 7 nucleotides match TRBD2. V shed 1 base, J shed 2 bases, and the junction held 6 bases outside the gene matches. Germline CDR1 reads SGHAT; CDR2 reads FQNNGV. The CDR3 sequence is 16 residues long. CDR3 nucleotides: TGTGCCAGCAGCTTAGTACCTAGCGGCAACACAGATACGCAGTATTTT. Translation: CASSLVPSGNTDTQYF.

The J gene is TRBJ1-6, the V gene TRBV27; no clear D gene. This CDR3 comprises 16 residues. V was pared by 3 bases and J by 7 bases, with 16 bases between. Germline V gene data show CDR1 as MNHEY and CDR2 as SMNVEV (reference sequence). In DNA, the CDR3 is TGTGCCAGCAGTTTGATACAGACCTCGGGAAATTCACCCCTCCACTTT. Amino acids: CASSLIQTSGNSPLHF.

The chain recombines TRBV19 with TRBJ2-1; D is possibly TRBD1 (6 bases). V was trimmed by 5 bases and J by 7 bases, leaving 15 bases between them. Germline loops: CDR1 LNHDA, CDR2 SQIVND (reference sequence). This CDR3 contains 14 residues. CDR3 in amino acids: CASSEGQGWNEQFF. CDR3 coding DNA: TGTGCCAGTAGTGAGGGGCAGGGGTGGAATGAGCAGTTCTTC.

V is TRBV27 and J is TRBJ1-2; the D is unclear. The germline gives CDR1 MNHEY, CDR2 SMNVEV (reference sequence). CDR3 length: 17 residues. The V and J ends lost 4 bases and 4 bases respectively, with 22 bases between them. The CDR3 DNA follows: TGTGCCAGCAGTTCAGAGTGGCGGGGATACCGAAGCTATGGCTACACCTTC. This translates into CASSSEWRGYRSYGYTF.

The chain couples TRBV18 to TRBJ2-5; 8 bases map to TRBD2. CDR1 KGHSH and CDR2 LQKENI come from the germline V gene. The CDR3 contains 14 residues. Losses at the gene ends were 3 bases for V and 5 bases for J; bases not matched to a gene: 5. In DNA, the CDR3 is TGTGCCAGCTCACCGCGGGGGGCCGGGGAGACCCAGTACTTC. This gives the protein CASSPRGAGETQYF.

The DNA of the CDR3 is TGTGCCAGCAGCGTCCTTAGCGGGAGAAGTAATGAGCAGTTCTTC. This gives the protein CASSVLSGRSNEQFF. The chain combines TRBV9 with TRBJ2-1; TRBD2 matches 9 bases. Germline V gene data show CDR1 as SGDLS and CDR2 as YYNGEE. The CDR3 is 15 amino acids. Trimming cost V 2 bases and J 7 bases; bases outside gene matches: 7.

The rearrangement uses TRBV18 and TRBJ2-7, with D possibly being TRBD2 (7 bases). The V end lost 6 bases, the J end lost 3 bases, and 12 bases lay between the germline ends. The CDR3 consists of 13 residues. Per germline, CDR1 KGHSH and CDR2 LQKENI. CDR3 amino acids: CASSAGANYEQYF. The CDR3 DNA is TGTGCCAGCTCGGCGGGGGCTAACTACGAGCAGTACTTC.

The chain couples TRBV5-6 to TRBJ1-3, with 7 bases fitting TRBD1. The CDR3 sequence is 16 residues long. J was trimmed by 0 bases and V by 6 bases; bases with no gene match: 9. Germline CDR1 SGHDT, CDR2 YYEEEE. CDR3 coding DNA: TGTGCCAGCAACTTAGGGACAGTTAGCTCTGGAAACACCATATATTTT. Translating gives CASNLGTVSSGNTIYF.

The chain combines TRBV4-2 with TRBJ2-2; D not certain. Looked up from germline, CDR1 is LGHNA and CDR2 is YNFKEQ. Trimming took 0 bases from V and 1 from J, leaving 3 bases between them. CDR3 length equals 14 residues. CDR3 residues: CASSQDRNTGELFF. CDR3 nucleotides: TGTGCCAGCAGCCAAGATAGGAACACCGGGGAGCTGTTTTTT.

CDR3 in DNA: TGCGCCAGCAGTGACTTGAGCTTAGCGGGAGGGAACACCGGGGAGCTGTTTTTT. This translates into CASSDLSLAGGNTGELFF. The V gene is TRBV10-2, the J gene TRBJ2-2; TRBD2 matches at 10 bases. The CDR3 sequence is 18 residues long. The germline V gene encodes CDR1 WSHSY and CDR2 SAAADI. Unmatched junction bases numbered 8, after V lost 3 bases and J lost 1 base.

This rearrangement joins TRBV4-2 to TRBJ1-2, with 7 nucleotides matching TRBD1. V shed 1 base, J shed 3 bases, and the junction held 8 bases outside the gene matches. Germline V CDR1 and CDR2: LGHNA, YNFKEQ. The CDR3 loop spans 16 amino acids. The CDR3 nucleotides read TGTGCCAGCAGCCAAGTTGGGACGGGACAGCACTATGGCTACACCTTC. Translation gives CASSQVGTGQHYGYTF.

The chain employs TRBV10-3 and TRBJ2-7; a possible D gene is TRBD2 (6 bases). V was clipped by 4 bases and J by 2 bases, with 18 bases between them. Germline CDR1 and CDR2: ENHRY and SYGVKD. CDR3 length: 16 residues. CDR3 loop: CAISVGGSPRPYEQYF. The CDR3 nucleotides are TGTGCCATCAGTGTGGGGGGAAGCCCACGGCCCTACGAGCAGTACTTC.

This clone is a singleton in its sample. This sequence joins TRBV6-5 and TRBJ1-1, with 7 positions matching TRBD1. V dropped 2 bases and J dropped 7; count of bases not matched to a gene: 4. Germline lookup yields CDR1 MNHEY and CDR2 SVGAGI. The CDR3 spans 13 residues. Here the CDR3 reads CASSYRDRHEAFF. CDR3 sequence (DNA): TGTGCCAGCAGTTACCGGGACAGACATGAAGCTTTCTTT.

CDR3 DNA: TGTGCCAGCAGCTCTACAGGGGCAACTAATGAAAAACTGTTTTTT. This encodes CASSSTGATNEKLFF. The gene calls are TRBV5-4 and TRBJ1-4; 7 bases match TRBD1. Germline V CDR1 and CDR2: SGHNT, YYREEE (reference sequence). This CDR3 contains 15 residues. Losses at the gene ends were 3 bases for V and 0 bases for J; bases not matched to a gene: 2.

In this sample, this clone turned up once. This chain links TRBV5-1 with TRBJ1-4, with D perhaps TRBD1 (6 bases). This CDR3 is 14 amino acids long. Germline CDR1 and CDR2: SGHRS and YFSETQ. Trimming left V 0 bases short and J 6 bases short, with 9 bases between. The CDR3 loop reads CASSLVPGDEKLFF. The DNA for the CDR3 is TGCGCCAGCAGCTTGGTGCCAGGGGATGAAAAACTGTTTTTT.

The chain employs TRBV5-5 and TRBJ1-1; 7 positions match TRBD1. Unmatched junction bases numbered 3, after V lost 2 bases and J lost 2 bases. CDR3 length: 14 amino acids. CDR1 is SGHKS and CDR2 is YYEKEE in the germline V gene (reference sequence). The CDR3 bases are TGTGCCAGCAGCTTCTGGACAGGCAACACTGAAGCTTTCTTT. Its protein is CASSFWTGNTEAFF. Combining the CDR3 with reference TRBV5-5 and TRBJ1-1 gives the whole variable domain DAGVTQSPTHLIKTRGQQVTLRCSPISGHKSVSWYQQVLGQGPQFIFQYYEKEERGRGNFPDRFSARQFPNYSSELNVNALLLGDSALYLCASSFWTGNTEAFFGQGTRLTVV.

In nucleotides, the CDR3 is TGTGCCAGCAGCTCCCAGGGGCGGACTGAAGCTTTCTTT. This codes for CASSSQGRTEAFF. The rearrangement uses TRBV7-2 and TRBJ1-1; D is perhaps TRBD1 (6 bases). CDR3 length equals 13 residues. V lost 4 bases and J lost 5, with 11 bases in between. The germline gives CDR1 SGHTA, CDR2 FQGNSA.

This clone was seen a single time. The V and J genes are TRBV5-6 and TRBJ2-7; D is uncertain. The CDR3 has 15 residues. Germline V CDR1 and CDR2: SGHDT, YYEEEE. Between the trimmed V and J ends, which lost 4 bases and 1 base, there was a span of 15 bases. CDR3 coding DNA: TGTGCCAGCAGCCCCGGTCTTTCCCCTTCCTACGAGCAGTACTTC. It yields the protein CASSPGLSPSYEQYF.